Below, 12 T cell receptor beta chains from the same sample are listed, as sequenced in a study of T-cell memory formation after mild COVID-19. TCRdb redid the calling of the 5' RACE reads with MiXCR, one entry per CDR3 protein. The data show roughly 190,000 distinct CDR3 sequences, roughly 18% seen once. Sequencing was done on a sample of PBMCs or a T cell subset sorted from them (not recorded which). The receptors originated from an adult woman who had mild COVID-19 (a few samples of this study predate the infection). Cell type and time point are not known.

This clonotype was seen only a few times. The J gene is TRBJ2-1, the V gene TRBV13, with TRBD2 matching over 12 bases. The CDR3 is made up of 16 amino acids. CDR1 and CDR2 from the germline V gene are PRHDT and FYEKMQ (reference sequence). With V trimmed by 5 bases and J by 4 bases, 6 bases remained unmatched. In DNA, the CDR3 is TGTGCCAGCAGCGTGCCGGGGACTAGCGGGTACAATGAGCAGTTCTTC. Translating gives CASSVPGTSGYNEQFF.

This chain connects TRBV2 to TRBJ2-3, with 7 bases lining up with TRBD1. Germline assignment: CDR1 SNHLY and CDR2 FYNNEI. V was pared by 8 bases and J by 4 bases, with 9 bases of the junction left unmatched. The CDR3 length is 14 residues. The CDR3 bases are TGTGCCAGCCGACGCAACCAGGGGGCAGATACGCAGTATTTT. Amino acids: CASRRNQGADTQYF. Variable domain in full (rest from reference TRBV2 and TRBJ2-3): EPEVTQTPSHQVTQMGQEVILRCVPISNHLYFYWYRQILGQKVEFLVSFYNNEISEKSEIFDDQFSVERPDGSNFTLKIRSTKLEDSAMYFCASRRNQGADTQYFGPGTRLTVL.

To note about this clonotype: This likely comes from a read error, as the CDR3 has no conserved phenylalanine or tryptophan at its end. This chain uses TRBV3-1 with TRBJ2-1, with 7 bases fitting TRBD2. The junction had 10 bases not matched to a gene; V was cut back by 4 bases and J by 7 bases. The CDR3 sequence is 15 residues long. The germline V gene has CDR1 LGHDT and CDR2 YNNKEL (reference sequence). The CDR3 here is CASSPWTSLGNEQFL. CDR3 bases: TGTGCCAGCAGCCCCTGGACTAGTCTAGGAAATGAGCAGTTCTTA.

In its sample, this clonotype was seen a few times. The rearrangement uses TRBV5-6 and TRBJ1-2; D is uncertain. The germline gives CDR1 SGHDT, CDR2 YYEEEE. V lost 3 bases and J 3 bases, leaving 6 bases between the germline ends. The CDR3 runs to 12 residues. CDR3 sequence (DNA): TGTGCCAGCAGCTCTGCAGACTATGGCTACACCTTC. This translates into CASSSADYGYTF.

A few counts support this clonotype. This rearrangement joins TRBV12-3 or TRBV12-4 to TRBJ2-1, with D unresolved. V was shortened by 4 bases and J by 7 bases, with 11 bases between the two germline ends. This CDR3 is built from 13 residues. Here the CDR3 reads CASSSLRSNEQFF. CDR3 DNA sequence: TGTGCCAGCAGTTCACTCAGGAGTAATGAGCAGTTCTTC.

The V gene is TRBV6-5, the J gene TRBJ1-1, with D possibly TRBD1 on 5 matching bases. The germline CDR1 and CDR2 sequences are MNHEY and SVGAGI. The CDR3 has 13 amino acids. V was clipped by 8 bases and J by 0 bases, with 10 bases between them. The CDR3 sequence: CASFDRMNTEAFF. CDR3 DNA: TGTGCCAGCTTTGACAGAATGAACACTGAAGCTTTCTTT.

The chain has TRBV6-5 and TRBJ2-7; no clear D. This CDR3 has 13 residues. Germline loops: CDR1 MNHEY, CDR2 SVGAGI. The V and J ends lost 2 bases and 4 bases respectively, with 9 bases between them. The CDR3 DNA reads TGTGCCAGCAGTTACCCACCCGGATACGAGCAGTACTTC. Its translation: CASSYPPGYEQYF.

The chain is built from TRBV12-3 or TRBV12-4 and TRBJ1-1, with D hard to call. This CDR3 spans 12 amino acids. Trimming cost V 11 bases and J 5 bases, with 15 bases left between them. CDR3 coding DNA: TGTGCCGCCCAGCGGGGAACGACTGAAGCTTTCTTT. Its translation is CAAQRGTTEAFF.

The chain recombines TRBV5-1 with TRBJ2-2; 10 bases match TRBD1. The CDR3 is made up of 16 amino acids. V gave up 1 base and J gave up 1 base; unmatched junction bases: 1. CDR1 SGHRS and CDR2 YFSETQ come from the germline V gene. Here the CDR3 DNA reads TGCGCCAGCAGCTTGCGGACAGGGGGGAACACCGGGGAGCTGTTTTTT. Protein: CASSLRTGGNTGELFF.

V is TRBV7-2 and J is TRBJ2-2; D not resolved. CDR3 length: 16 amino acids. Trimming stripped 5 bases from V and 6 bases from J, with 19 bases between. From germline, CDR1 is SGHTA and CDR2 FQGNSA. The CDR3 is CASSTMGGWASGELFF. For the CDR3, the DNA is TGTGCCAGCAGCACCATGGGTGGCTGGGCGTCCGGGGAGCTGTTTTTT.

The chain links TRBV20-1 to TRBJ1-1, with 8 bases fitting TRBD1. Germline trimming cut 2 bases from V and 1 base from J; bases unmatched to any gene: 3. This CDR3 spans 14 amino acids. CDR1 and CDR2 from the germline V gene are DFQATT and SNEGSKA (reference sequence). In DNA, the CDR3 is TGCAGTGCTAGACTCGGACAGGGGAACACTGAAGCTTTCTTT. It specifies CSARLGQGNTEAFF.

The chain couples TRBV18 to TRBJ2-7; 7 bases are shared with TRBD1. Trimming cost V 8 bases and J 3 bases; bases outside gene matches: 7. CDR3 length: 13 residues. Germline CDR1 and CDR2: KGHSH and LQKENI. CDR3 region: CASTLTGRYEQYF. The CDR3 nucleotides are TGTGCCAGCACGCTGACAGGGCGCTACGAGCAGTACTTC.